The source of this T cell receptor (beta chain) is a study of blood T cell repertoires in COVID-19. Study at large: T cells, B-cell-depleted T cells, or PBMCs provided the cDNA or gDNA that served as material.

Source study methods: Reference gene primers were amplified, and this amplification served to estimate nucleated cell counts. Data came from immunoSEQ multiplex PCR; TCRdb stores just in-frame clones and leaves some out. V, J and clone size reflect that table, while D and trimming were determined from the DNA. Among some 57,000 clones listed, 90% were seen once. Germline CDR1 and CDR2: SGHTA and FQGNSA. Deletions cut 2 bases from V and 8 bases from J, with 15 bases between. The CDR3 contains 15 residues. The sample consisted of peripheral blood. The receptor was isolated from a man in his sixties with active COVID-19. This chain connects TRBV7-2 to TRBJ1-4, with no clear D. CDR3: CASSLTVSGNEKLFF. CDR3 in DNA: TGTGCCAGCAGCTTAACGGTATCAGGAAACGAAAAACTGTTTTTT. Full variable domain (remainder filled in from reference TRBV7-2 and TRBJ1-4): GAGVSQSPSNKVTEKGKDVELRCDPISGHTALYWYRQSLGQGLEFLIYFQGNSAPDKSGLPSDRFSAERTGGSVSTLTIQRTQQEDSAVYLCASSLTVSGNEKLFFGSGTQLSVL.